The entry that follows covers one TCR beta chain sequence. This clonotype was detected only once. Its binding antigen is unknown. No base-level quality is on record; no much larger clone is a single base apart. One read alone is weak evidence. This record comes from a study of T-cell reconstitution after alpha-beta-depleted transplantation in children listed by TCRdb under 2016. With regard to the full study: Using TCR repertoire profiling, the study followed T-cell immune reconstitution in a quantitative way in children after TCRalphabeta/CD19-depleted allogeneic hematopoietic cell transplantation. Study-wide findings and limitations: Over subsequent months, a decline in hyperexpanded clone frequencies was noted, and after one year, T-cell counts and TCRbeta diversity were mostly ascribed to newly produced T cells. The apparently early recovery of alphabetaT-cell counts about two months after transplant reportedly depended on only several hundred rapidly expanded clones that came from non-depleted graft cells. In some patients, high TCRbeta diversity at day 60 was attributed to recipient T cells and intrathymic progenitors that had survived conditioning.

Receptor amplification or capture employed PCR. The sequencer was an Illumina HiSeq 2500. To normalize quantification of the TCRbeta repertoire, the TCR libraries were built with molecular barcoding that relied on unique molecular identifiers. The public reads were quality trimmed at Q25 with fastp and then assembled into clones with MiXCR by TCRdb, keeping productive beta chains. Rows are combined by CDR3 protein, so each entry shows the most common genes and DNA. Within this sample are about 580,000 distinct CDR3 sequences, with 20% to 25% of them counted one time only. The ten largest clones add up to around an eighth of the sample. CDR1 and CDR2 were assigned from the germline V gene (reference sequence) as DFQATT and SNEGSKA. Clipping removes 0 bases from V and 2 bases from J, with 13 as the unmatched junction base count. The CDR3 numbers 20 residues from cysteine through phenylalanine. Just CDR3 DNA is preserved here, 60 bases in frame from base 1.

Sample treatment or condition, as interpreted from the label and publication: allogeneic hematopoietic cell transplantation with graft depleted of TCRalphabeta T cells and CD19 B cells. Transplant recipients were children who received TCRalphabeta/CD19-depleted allogeneic hematopoietic cell grafts. In this chain, TRBV20-1 is recombined with TRBJ2-1, with 13 junctional bases fitting TRBD2. The sequence derives from a boy younger than two who had a stem cell transplant for acute myeloid leukemia, so the T cells may come from the graft donor. The source was PBMCs, mostly from graft donor cells, collected 360 days after TCRalphabeta/CD19-depleted stem cell transplant. The CDR3 protein sequence reads: CSARDPGLAGDHPTYNEQFF. The DNA sequence follows: TGCAGTGCTAGAGATCCCGGACTAGCGGGGGACCACCCCACCTACAATGAGCAGTTCTTC.